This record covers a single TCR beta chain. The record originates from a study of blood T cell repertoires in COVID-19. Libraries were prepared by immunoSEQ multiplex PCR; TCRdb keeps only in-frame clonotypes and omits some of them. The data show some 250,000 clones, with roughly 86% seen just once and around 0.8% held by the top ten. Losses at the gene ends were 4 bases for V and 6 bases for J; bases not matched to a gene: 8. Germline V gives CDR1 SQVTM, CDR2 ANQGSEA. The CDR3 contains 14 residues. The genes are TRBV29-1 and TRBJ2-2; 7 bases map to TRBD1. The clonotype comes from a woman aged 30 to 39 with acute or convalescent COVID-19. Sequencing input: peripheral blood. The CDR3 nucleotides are TGCAGCGTTGGACAGGGAACCATGGCCGGGGAGCTGTTTTTT. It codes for CSVGQGTMAGELFF.